The 25 T cell receptor beta chains below all came from one sample that was sequenced in a study of OX40 agonist ivuxolimab in advanced cancers. TCRdb's copy holds only in-frame clones and misses some; the assay was immunoSEQ multiplex PCR. The profile shows more than 50,000 clones, 82% of them singletons. The material sequenced was CD4+ or CD8+ T cells sorted from blood, taken in a trial of the OX40 agonist ivuxolimab. The source is an adult with an advanced solid tumor such as melanoma, head and neck, liver or kidney cancer.

The chain is built from TRBV6-6 and TRBJ2-2; maybe TRBD1 (6 bases). The V gene's germline CDR1 is MNHNY and CDR2 SVGAGI (reference sequence). This CDR3 spans 15 amino acids. Trimming removed 4 bases at V and 5 bases at J, with 14 bases between. The CDR3 DNA sequence: TGTGCCAGCAGTTCCCTTGACAGGAAAACCGGGGAGCTGTTTTTT. Protein sequence: CASSSLDRKTGELFF.

The gene calls are TRBV27 and TRBJ2-1, with D tentatively TRBD1 (6 bases). The V end was cut by 5 bases, the J end by 9 bases, with 14 bases between. Germline V gives CDR1 MNHEY, CDR2 SMNVEV (reference sequence). The CDR3 totals 13 residues. CDR3 in DNA: TGTGCCAGCAGTCAAAATATCAGGGGTGAGCAGTTCTTC. Translating gives CASSQNIRGEQFF.

This clone is a singleton in its sample. This chain connects TRBV19 to TRBJ2-2; 10 positions agree with TRBD1. This CDR3 region has 15 residues. Germline V lookup: CDR1 LNHDA, CDR2 SQIVND (reference sequence). V was clipped by 6 bases and J by 6 bases; unmatched bases: 7. The CDR3 coding sequence is TGTGCCAGTAGACCTCGGACAGGGGGGTCCGGGGAGCTGTTTTTT. It translates to CASRPRTGGSGELFF.

The chain joins TRBV7-9 to TRBJ1-1; TRBD1 matches at 8 bases. The CDR3 runs 14 residues. With 4 bases clipped from V and 11 bases from J, the junction kept 12 bases outside the gene matches. Germline CDR1 SEHNR, CDR2 FQNEAQ (reference sequence). DNA of the CDR3: TGTGCCAGCAGCTCGGAGGGACGGACAGGGCAGGCTTTCTTT. Encoded protein: CASSSEGRTGQAFF.

This clone was found once. The V gene is TRBV6-1, the J gene TRBJ1-2, with D possibly being TRBD1 (5 bases). The germline V gene has CDR1 MNHNS and CDR2 SASEGT. Trimming took 8 bases from V and 7 from J, leaving 11 bases between them. The CDR3 runs to 11 residues. In DNA form, the CDR3 reads TGTGCCAGCGGGGAGGGGCTTGGCTACACCTTC. Encoded protein: CASGEGLGYTF.

This chain uses TRBV18 with TRBJ2-1; D not certain. The germline V gene encodes CDR1 KGHSH and CDR2 LQKENI. The CDR3 spans 19 residues. The V gene lost 4 bases and the J gene lost 0 bases, with 22 bases spanning the gap. Written as DNA, the CDR3 is TGTGCCAGCTCACGTGTCAGGTCTATGGTGGGGTACTCCTACAATGAGCAGTTCTTC. As protein: CASSRVRSMVGYSYNEQFF. The full variable domain, completed using reference TRBV18 and TRBJ2-1, is NAGVMQNPRHLVRRRGQEARLRCSPMKGHSHVYWYRQLPEEGLKFMVYLQKENIIDESGMPKERFSAEFPKEGPSILRIQQVVRGDSAAYFCASSRVRSMVGYSYNEQFFGPGTRLTVL.

The J gene is TRBJ2-3, the V gene TRBV9, with D perhaps matching TRBD2 (5 bases). The CDR3 sequence is 17 residues long. V was pared by 3 bases and J by 5 bases, with 22 bases between. Looked up from germline, CDR1 is SGDLS and CDR2 is YYNGEE. The CDR3 sequence is CASSEKGARSGGDTQYF. CDR3 DNA: TGTGCCAGCAGCGAGAAGGGCGCGCGGAGCGGCGGAGATACGCAGTATTTT.

There are a few counts of this clone. The chain employs TRBV6-1 and TRBJ2-7, with 8 bases fitting TRBD1. The CDR3 totals 14 residues. CDR1 and CDR2 from the germline V gene are MNHNS and SASEGT. The V and J ends lost 4 bases and 3 bases, in that order; junction bases with no gene match: 5. The CDR3 sequence: CASSGRDRIYEQYF. In DNA form, the CDR3 reads TGTGCCAGCAGTGGCCGGGACAGGATCTACGAGCAGTACTTC.

This clone was found a few times. CDR3 bases: TGTGCCAGCAGCCGACTCAAACCCGGGACAGCGGCTGAAGCTTTCTTT. Its protein product is CASSRLKPGTAAEAFF. The rearrangement joins TRBV6-7 to TRBJ1-1; 7 bases match TRBD1. TRBV6-7 is an ORF, with its function uncertain. The V and J ends lost 6 bases and 6 bases, in that order; junction bases with no gene match: 16. The CDR3 spans 16 residues.

The chain couples TRBV27 to TRBJ2-4, with D unclear. Trimming pared 4 bases from V and 0 bases from J, leaving 4 bases between. The germline gives CDR1 MNHEY, CDR2 SMNVEV (reference sequence). CDR3 length equals 13 residues. CDR3 nucleotide sequence: TGTGCCAGCAGTTCAGGAGCCAAAAACATTCAGTACTTC. Protein: CASSSGAKNIQYF.

The chain's CDR3 is CASSLSAGEGQETQYF. In nucleotides, the CDR3 is TGCGCCAGCAGTCTTTCTGCGGGAGAGGGGCAAGAGACCCAGTACTTC. The chain couples TRBV5-1 to TRBJ2-5; 7 nucleotides line up with TRBD2. CDR1 SGHRS and CDR2 YFSETQ come from the germline V gene. J lost 2 bases, V lost 5 bases, and 12 bases had no gene match. This CDR3 spans 16 amino acids.

This clone was found a few times. This chain joins TRBV5-1 and TRBJ1-1; D is uncertain. Germline assignment: CDR1 SGHRS and CDR2 YFSETQ. V lost 4 bases and J lost 5, with 12 bases in between. The CDR3 totals 13 residues. CDR3 region: CASSNAGGTEAFF. The CDR3 DNA follows: TGCGCCAGCAGCAATGCCGGTGGGACTGAAGCTTTCTTT.

This sequence joins TRBV5-1 and TRBJ2-3, with D tentatively TRBD1 or TRBD2 (5 bases each). The CDR3 length is 15 residues. Germline CDR1 is SGHRS and CDR2 is YFSETQ. The ends were cut back, 2 bases at V and 6 bases at J, with 16 bases in the middle. CDR3 protein: CASSFERERGDTQYF. The DNA for the CDR3 is TGCGCCAGCAGCTTTGAGAGGGAGAGGGGTGATACGCAGTATTTT.

The V gene is TRBV10-3, the J gene TRBJ1-5; D uncertain. The ends were cut back, 7 bases at V and 6 bases at J, with 13 bases in the middle. Germline V lookup: CDR1 ENHRY, CDR2 SYGVKD. This CDR3 spans 13 amino acids. CDR3 nucleotides: TGTGCCATCAAAGGGAGGGAGGGTCAGCCCCAGCATTTT. Translation gives CAIKGREGQPQHF.

The chain recombines TRBV7-9 with TRBJ2-6; D not certain. This CDR3 has 16 amino acids. The ends were cut back, 1 base at V and 0 bases at J, with 7 bases in the middle. Germline CDR1 SEHNR, CDR2 FQNEAQ (reference sequence). CDR3 nucleotides: TGTGCCAGCAGCTTAGGGAGCCCCTCTGGGGCCAACGTCCTGACTTTC. Amino acid sequence: CASSLGSPSGANVLTF.

CDR3 nucleotides: TGTGCCAGCGGGGGGAACACTGAAGCTTTCTTT. This codes for CASGGNTEAFF. J is TRBJ1-1 and V is TRBV6-5, with D maybe TRBD1 (5 bases). The CDR3 is 11 amino acids. The germline V gene encodes CDR1 MNHEY and CDR2 SVGAGI. Trimming shortened V by 8 bases and J by 1 base, and 5 bases separated the two germline ends.

The chain employs TRBV19 and TRBJ1-5; D call uncertain. The CDR3 spans 16 residues. CDR1 LNHDA and CDR2 SQIVND come from the germline V gene (reference sequence). Deletions cut 2 bases from V and 3 bases from J, with 14 bases between. The CDR3 protein is CASSIKVPHFNQPQHF. The CDR3 DNA follows: TGTGCCAGTAGTATAAAGGTTCCTCATTTCAATCAGCCCCAGCATTTT. The full variable domain, in which reference TRBV19 and TRBJ1-5 provide the parts outside the CDR3, is DGGITQSPKYLFRKEGQNVTLSCEQNLNHDAMYWYRQDPGQGLRLIYYSQIVNDFQKGDIAEGYSVSREKKESFPLTVTSAQKNPTAFYLCASSIKVPHFNQPQHFGDGTRLSIL.

The J gene is TRBJ1-1, the V gene TRBV30; D not resolved. The V gene's germline CDR1 is GTSNPN and CDR2 SVGIG (reference sequence). This CDR3 comprises 13 residues. The V end lost 2 bases, the J end lost 0 bases, and 7 bases lay between the germline ends. The CDR3 coding sequence is TGTGCCTGGAGTAAGGGAATGAACACTGAAGCTTTCTTT. Its protein product is CAWSKGMNTEAFF.

The chain couples TRBV7-6 to TRBJ2-7, with D unclear. This CDR3 is built from 14 residues. Trimming removed 1 base from V and 2 bases from J, with 9 bases in between. From germline, CDR1 is SGHVS and CDR2 FNYEAQ. The DNA for the CDR3 is TGTGCCAGCAGCTTAGGAGTCAATCCCTACGAGCAGTACTTC. Translation: CASSLGVNPYEQYF.

The V gene is TRBV5-5, the J gene TRBJ2-7; the D gene is possibly TRBD1 (5 bases). The CDR3 runs to 15 residues. V was pared by 3 bases and J by 5 bases, with 18 bases between. Germline lookup yields CDR1 SGHKS and CDR2 YYEKEE (reference sequence). The CDR3, as DNA: TGTGCCAGCAGCTCCCAGGCAGGGCCTTGGAACGAGCAGTACTTC. It yields the protein CASSSQAGPWNEQYF.

The rearrangement uses TRBV13 and TRBJ2-7, with TRBD1 identical over 8 bases. J was trimmed by 2 bases and V by 5 bases; bases with no gene match: 8. The germline V gene has CDR1 PRHDT and CDR2 FYEKMQ (reference sequence). The CDR3 is 15 amino acids. The CDR3 here is CASSKGTGRTYEQYF. Here the CDR3 DNA reads TGTGCCAGCAGCAAGGGGACAGGAAGAACCTACGAGCAGTACTTC. The full variable domain, its missing parts supplied by reference TRBV13 and TRBJ2-7, is AAGVIQSPRHLIKEKRETATLKCYPIPRHDTVYWYQQGPGQDPQFLISFYEKMQSDKGSIPDRFSAQQFSDYHSELNMSSLELGDSALYFCASSKGTGRTYEQYFGPGTRLTVT.

The sample holds a few counts of this clone. This chain joins TRBV4-1 and TRBJ1-2, with 9 bases aligning to TRBD1. The CDR3 is 15 amino acids. Losses at the gene ends were 6 bases for V and 9 bases for J; bases not matched to a gene: 14. Germline CDR1 MGHRA, CDR2 YSYEKL. The CDR3 spells CASSWTGDKGHRYTF. CDR3 nucleotide sequence: TGCGCCAGCAGTTGGACAGGGGACAAGGGCCATCGCTACACCTTC.

The rearrangement joins TRBV5-1 to TRBJ2-1; unclear D gene. The CDR3 loop spans 14 amino acids. V was shortened by 0 bases and J by 0 bases, with 4 bases between the two germline ends. The germline V gene has CDR1 SGHRS and CDR2 YFSETQ. DNA for the CDR3: TGCGCCAGCAGCTTGGGAGGCTCCTACAATGAGCAGTTCTTC. Its translation: CASSLGGSYNEQFF.

This clone was observed a handful of times. This chain joins TRBV6-1 and TRBJ1-5; D remains unclear. V lost 8 bases and J 0 bases, leaving 14 bases between the germline ends. Germline V lookup: CDR1 MNHNS, CDR2 SASEGT. The CDR3 totals 15 residues. Here the CDR3 reads CASLHTLASNQPQHF. CDR3 bases: TGTGCCAGCCTGCATACCCTAGCTAGCAATCAGCCCCAGCATTTT.

This clone was observed once. The V call is TRBV2, the J call TRBJ2-7; a weak D match, TRBD1 (5 bases). Germline V gene sequence: CDR1 SNHLY, CDR2 FYNNEI. The CDR3 runs 16 residues. With 5 bases removed from V and 0 bases from J, the gap between germline ends came to 17 bases. The CDR3 is CASSIRGTLPSYEQYF. The CDR3 nucleotides read TGTGCCAGCAGTATTAGGGGAACACTGCCCTCCTACGAGCAGTACTTC.